These 30 T cell receptor beta chains were all obtained from the same sample, sequenced in a study of OX40 agonist ivuxolimab in advanced cancers. The protocol was immunoSEQ multiplex PCR, while the TCRdb copy is restricted to in-frame clones and leaves out a portion. The sample consists of 59,000 or so clones, 85% to 90% of them appearing once. The material was CD4+ or CD8+ T cells sorted from blood, obtained in a trial of the OX40 agonist ivuxolimab. Source of these receptors: an adult with an advanced solid tumor such as melanoma, head and neck, liver or kidney cancer.

By share, this clone counts as medium-sized. The genes are TRBV9 and TRBJ2-7; D is unresolved. The CDR3 length is 12 residues. The germline V gene encodes CDR1 SGDLS and CDR2 YYNGEE. V dropped 2 bases and J dropped 2 bases, with 5 bases sitting between them. The CDR3 sequence: CASSVYPYEQYF. For the CDR3, the DNA is TGTGCCAGCAGCGTCTATCCCTACGAGCAGTACTTC.

The J gene is TRBJ2-1, the V gene TRBV30, with D perhaps matching TRBD2 (5 bases). The CDR3 length is 14 residues. Deletions cut 4 bases from V and 8 bases from J, with 18 bases between. The V gene's germline CDR1 is GTSNPN and CDR2 SVGIG (reference sequence). This chain's CDR3 is CAWKTRPYTDEQFF. As DNA, the CDR3 is TGTGCCTGGAAAACTAGGCCCTATACAGATGAGCAGTTCTTC.

The rearrangement links TRBV19 to TRBJ2-7; D tentatively fits TRBD1 or TRBD2 (5 bases each). The CDR3 covers 13 residues. The germline V gene has CDR1 LNHDA and CDR2 SQIVND (reference sequence). V was shortened by 5 bases and J by 0 bases, with 8 bases between the two germline ends. The CDR3 region is CASSRGDSYEQYF. The CDR3 DNA reads TGTGCCAGTAGTCGAGGGGACTCCTACGAGCAGTACTTC.

J is TRBJ1-4 and V is TRBV30; 8 bases line up with TRBD1. Germline assignment: CDR1 GTSNPN and CDR2 SVGIG (reference sequence). This CDR3 is built from 16 residues. V dropped 0 bases and J dropped 0; count of bases not matched to a gene: 3. The CDR3 region is CAWSVPGGATNEKLFF. CDR3 DNA: TGTGCCTGGAGTGTACCAGGGGGCGCAACTAATGAAAAACTGTTTTTT.

The genes are TRBV5-1 and TRBJ1-2; the D is unclear. CDR1 and CDR2 (germline): SGHRS, YFSETQ. V lost 0 bases and J 7 bases, leaving 13 bases between the germline ends. The CDR3 sequence is 14 residues long. CDR3 sequence reads: CASSLERTTGGYTF. The CDR3 nucleotides read TGCGCCAGCAGCTTGGAGAGGACCACTGGTGGCTACACCTTC.

This chain connects TRBV30 to TRBJ2-7; no clear D gene. The ends were cut back, 4 bases at V and 2 bases at J, with 12 bases in the middle. In germline, CDR1 is GTSNPN, CDR2 SVGIG (reference sequence). This CDR3 region has 13 residues. The CDR3 nucleotides read TGTGCCTGGAATCTTTTGAGTACCTACGAGCAGTACTTC. Protein: CAWNLLSTYEQYF.

The V and J genes are TRBV5-3 and TRBJ2-7; D remains unclear. TRBV5-3 is known as an ORF, though its function is uncertain. The V end lost 0 bases, the J end lost 3 bases, and 7 bases lay between the germline ends. CDR3 length: 13 residues. The CDR3 region is CARSLGRVYEQYF. CDR3 nucleotide sequence: TGTGCCAGAAGCTTGGGACGAGTCTACGAGCAGTACTTC.

CDR3 coding DNA: TGTGCCACCGCGGCAGGAGACCAAGAGACCCAGTACTTC. It encodes CATAAGDQETQYF. This sequence joins TRBV15 and TRBJ2-5; unclear D gene. The CDR3 consists of 13 residues. V was shortened by 8 bases and J by 0 bases, with 10 bases between the two germline ends. Germline V gene data show CDR1 as LNHNV and CDR2 as YYDKDF (reference sequence).

V usage is TRBV30 and J usage is TRBJ1-2; 9 bases agree with TRBD1. CDR1 is GTSNPN, CDR2 SVGIG, per germline (reference sequence). The J segment lost 8 bases and the V segment lost 0 bases, leaving 4 bases of the junction unmatched. The CDR3 totals 13 residues. CDR3 sequence reads: CAWSVGTGHGYTF. CDR3 nucleotide sequence: TGTGCCTGGAGTGTAGGGACAGGGCACGGCTACACCTTC.

J is TRBJ2-1 and V is TRBV2; D remains unclear. Germline V gene data show CDR1 as SNHLY and CDR2 as FYNNEI. V shed 8 bases and J shed 0 bases, with 11 bases lying between them. The CDR3 contains 14 residues. CDR3 loop: CASVTESSYNEQFF. In nucleotides, the CDR3 is TGTGCCAGCGTTACAGAGAGCTCCTACAATGAGCAGTTCTTC.

In its sample, this clone was seen a few times. The rearrangement links TRBV4-1 to TRBJ1-5, with D hard to call. Trimming took 3 bases from V and 4 from J, leaving 4 bases between them. CDR3 length equals 12 residues. Germline CDR1 is MGHRA and CDR2 is YSYEKL. The CDR3 sequence is CASSQPNQPQHF. The CDR3 bases are TGCGCCAGCAGCCAGCCAAATCAGCCCCAGCATTTT.

This clone was counted between two and nine times. J is TRBJ1-5 and V is TRBV4-1; D remains unclear. Germline V gene lookup returns CDR1 MGHRA and CDR2 YSYEKL. The CDR3 is 15 amino acids. V lost 1 base and J lost 7, with 14 bases in between. The CDR3 reads CASSQGWLSRQPQHF. CDR3 nucleotides: TGCGCCAGCAGCCAAGGTTGGCTATCCAGACAGCCCCAGCATTTT.

This clone came up once. The V gene is TRBV5-6, the J gene TRBJ1-3; D remains unclear. The CDR3 sequence is 15 residues long. The V gene's germline CDR1 is SGHDT and CDR2 YYEEEE. V lost 3 bases to trimming and J lost 4 bases, with 14 bases between them. CDR3: CASSSLGVAGNTIYF. The CDR3 coding sequence is TGTGCCAGCAGCTCCCTTGGGGTGGCAGGAAACACCATATATTTT.

V usage is TRBV25-1 and J usage is TRBJ1-1; weak D call: TRBD1 (6 bases). From germline, CDR1 is MGHDK and CDR2 SYGVNS. V lost 4 bases to trimming and J lost 0 bases, with 9 bases between them. This CDR3 region has 14 residues. The CDR3 nucleotides are TGTGCCAGCAGTGGACAGGAGTTGAACACTGAAGCTTTCTTT. As protein: CASSGQELNTEAFF.

The chain carries TRBV18 and TRBJ2-5; 7 positions match TRBD1. After removal of 1 base from V and 4 bases from J, the junction contained 0 bases not matched to a gene. The CDR3 sequence is 13 residues long. Germline values: CDR1 KGHSH, CDR2 LQKENI. The DNA for the CDR3 is TGTGCCAGCTCACCACGACAGGGAGAGACCCAGTACTTC. Translation: CASSPRQGETQYF.

As for this clone: This sample also contains other DNA sequences that code for the same CDR3. The chain employs TRBV9 and TRBJ2-2; possibly TRBD2 for D (6 bases). This CDR3 is 14 amino acids long. Trimming stripped 1 base from V and 3 bases from J, with 7 bases between. Germline loops: CDR1 SGDLS, CDR2 YYNGEE. The CDR3 sequence is CASSVSGDTGELFF. CDR3 bases: TGTGCCAGCAGCGTATCGGGGGACACCGGGGAGCTGTTTTTT.

The CDR3 DNA sequence: TGTGCCAGCTCACCCGGACAGTGGGCCTACGAGCAGTACTTC. As protein: CASSPGQWAYEQYF. The chain is built from TRBV18 and TRBJ2-7; possible D gene TRBD1, 6 bases. This CDR3 comprises 14 residues. V lost 3 bases to trimming and J lost 2 bases, with 11 bases between them. CDR1 and CDR2 from the germline V gene are KGHSH and LQKENI. The full variable domain, rest sourced from reference TRBV18 and TRBJ2-7, is NAGVMQNPRHLVRRRGQEARLRCSPMKGHSHVYWYRQLPEEGLKFMVYLQKENIIDESGMPKERFSAEFPKEGPSILRIQQVVRGDSAAYFCASSPGQWAYEQYFGPGTRLTVT.

This clone was observed once. The chain uses TRBV27 and TRBJ2-5, with D hard to call. The J call may be faulty, since TRBJ2-7 better matches the DNA end. Germline values: CDR1 MNHEY, CDR2 SMNVEV (reference sequence). The length of the CDR3 is 13 residues. The CDR3 coding sequence is TGTGCCAGCAGTTTATCACCGTTCTACGAGCAGTACTTC. This codes for CASSLSPFYEQYF.

The chain recombines TRBV19 with TRBJ2-7, with D hard to call. The V gene's germline CDR1 is LNHDA and CDR2 SQIVND (reference sequence). V lost 5 bases and J 2 bases, leaving 10 bases between the germline ends. The CDR3 has 13 amino acids. The CDR3 DNA is TGTGCCAGTAGTGCCAGGAGAGCCTACGAGCAGTACTTC. Its protein product is CASSARRAYEQYF.

To note about this clone: At one of its ends the junction is not consistent with the germline gene, which may arise from a read error. At the DNA level, this CDR3 is encoded by other sequences in the same sample as well. The chain uses TRBV30 and TRBJ1-2, with 7 bases lining up with TRBD1. The V gene's germline CDR1 is GTSNPN and CDR2 SVGIG (reference sequence). The CDR3 covers 17 residues. DNA for the CDR3: TGTGCTTGGAGTCAAATTAGGGGGTCGACAGGGCGCTATGGCTACACCTTC. It is translated as CAWSQIRGSTGRYGYTF. Full variable domain (outside the CDR3, taken from reference TRBV30 and TRBJ1-2): SQTIHQWPATLVQPVGSPLSLECTVEGTSNPNLYWYRQAAGRGLQLLFYSVGIGQISSEVPQNLSASRPQDRQFILSSKKLLLSDSGFYLCAWSQIRGSTGRYGYTFGSGTRLTVV.

This chain connects TRBV6-1 to TRBJ2-1, with D perhaps matching TRBD2 (7 bases). The CDR3 sequence is 14 residues long. Germline CDR1 and CDR2: MNHNS and SASEGT. Trimming took 8 bases from V and 4 from J, leaving 15 bases between them. CDR3 nucleotides: TGTGCCAGCGGGGGCGGGGGAATATACAATGAGCAGTTCTTC. Translation: CASGGGGIYNEQFF.

The V call is TRBV6-5, the J call TRBJ1-3; D unresolved. Germline values: CDR1 MNHEY, CDR2 SVGAGI. The CDR3 contains 15 residues. V was clipped by 5 bases and J by 2 bases, with 13 bases between them. CDR3 in amino acids: CASSPTAVTGNTIYF. DNA for the CDR3: TGTGCCAGCAGTCCAACCGCGGTTACTGGAAACACCATATATTTT.

The rearrangement uses TRBV7-2 and TRBJ1-5; 8 bases line up with TRBD1. V shed 4 bases and J 4 bases; nucleotides not matched to a gene: 12. Germline values: CDR1 SGHTA, CDR2 FQGNSA. CDR3 length equals 17 residues. The CDR3 nucleotides are TGTGCCAGCAGCTCCCGGACAGGGTGGAGTGGAAATCAGCCCCAGCATTTT. Amino acid sequence: CASSSRTGWSGNQPQHF. Looking up the rest from reference TRBV7-2 and TRBJ1-5 gives the full variable domain: GAGVSQSPSNKVTEKGKDVELRCDPISGHTALYWYRQSLGQGLEFLIYFQGNSAPDKSGLPSDRFSAERTGGSVSTLTIQRTQQEDSAVYLCASSSRTGWSGNQPQHFGDGTRLSIL.

The chain employs TRBV10-3 and TRBJ2-1; perhaps TRBD1 as D (5 bases). CDR1 and CDR2 (germline): ENHRY, SYGVKD. Trimming removed 8 bases at V and 2 bases at J, with 7 bases between. This CDR3 spans 12 amino acids. The CDR3 loop reads CAIQGTYNEQFF. The CDR3 DNA reads as TGTGCCATCCAGGGCACCTACAATGAGCAGTTCTTC.

The CDR3 DNA reads TGTGCCAGCAGTGAGAAGGTGTTTGGGGGGGGCAATCAGCCCCAGCATTTT. It encodes CASSEKVFGGGNQPQHF. The rearrangement uses TRBV6-1 and TRBJ1-5; D may be TRBD1 (5 bases). The germline V gene encodes CDR1 MNHNS and CDR2 SASEGT. Trimming pared 3 bases from V and 2 bases from J, leaving 17 bases between. CDR3 length equals 17 residues.

This clone was recorded once. This chain joins TRBV9 and TRBJ2-6; TRBD1 or TRBD2 may be the D gene (5 bases each). Germline V lookup: CDR1 SGDLS, CDR2 YYNGEE. CDR3 length equals 15 residues. With 1 base removed from V and 4 bases from J, the gap between germline ends came to 9 bases. The CDR3 here is CASSVRGAGANVLTF. In DNA, the CDR3 is TGTGCCAGCAGCGTAAGAGGGGCGGGGGCCAACGTCCTGACTTTC.

The chain employs TRBV10-3 and TRBJ1-5; D perhaps matches TRBD1 (6 bases). Germline-derived CDR1 and CDR2 are ENHRY and SYGVKD. The CDR3 is made up of 17 amino acids. Trimming removed 0 bases at V and 2 bases at J, with 14 bases between. CDR3 amino acids: CAISESRGGEGNQPQHF. The CDR3 nucleotides are TGTGCCATCAGTGAGTCGAGGGGGGGAGAGGGCAATCAGCCCCAGCATTTT.

The chain combines TRBV6-1 with TRBJ1-2, with 8 bases that match TRBD1. V shed 6 bases, J shed 3 bases, and the junction held 3 bases outside the gene matches. CDR1 and CDR2 (germline): MNHNS, SASEGT. The CDR3 runs 13 residues. The CDR3 loop is CASRTGGDYGYTF. The CDR3 DNA follows: TGTGCCAGCAGAACAGGGGGAGACTATGGCTACACCTTC.

The chain employs TRBV5-1 and TRBJ2-7; TRBD2 might be the D (5 bases). Germline CDR1 SGHRS, CDR2 YFSETQ. The V and J ends lost 4 bases and 6 bases respectively, with 11 bases between them. This CDR3 comprises 12 residues. The CDR3 reads CASSLVAGEQYF. The CDR3 region has the DNA TGCGCCAGCAGCCTGGTGGCGGGCGAGCAGTACTTC.

The genes are TRBV7-9 and TRBJ1-1; D not resolved. V was pared by 7 bases and J by 6 bases, with 9 bases between. This CDR3 has 11 amino acids. The germline gives CDR1 SEHNR, CDR2 FQNEAQ (reference sequence). The CDR3 DNA reads as TGTGCCAGCACCCAGCGGGCTGAAGCTTTCTTT. This translates into CASTQRAEAFF.